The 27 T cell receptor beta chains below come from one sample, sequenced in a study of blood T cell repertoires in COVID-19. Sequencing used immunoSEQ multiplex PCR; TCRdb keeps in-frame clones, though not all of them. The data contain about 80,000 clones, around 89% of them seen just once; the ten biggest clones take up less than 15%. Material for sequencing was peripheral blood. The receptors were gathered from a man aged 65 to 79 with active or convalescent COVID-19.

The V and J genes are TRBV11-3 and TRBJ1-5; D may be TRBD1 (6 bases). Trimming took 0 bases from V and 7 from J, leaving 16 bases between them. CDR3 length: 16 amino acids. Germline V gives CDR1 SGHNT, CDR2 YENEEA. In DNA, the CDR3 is TGTGCCAGCAGCTTAGATCCGGGACAATCAGTCCAGCCCCAGCATTTT. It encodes CASSLDPGQSVQPQHF.

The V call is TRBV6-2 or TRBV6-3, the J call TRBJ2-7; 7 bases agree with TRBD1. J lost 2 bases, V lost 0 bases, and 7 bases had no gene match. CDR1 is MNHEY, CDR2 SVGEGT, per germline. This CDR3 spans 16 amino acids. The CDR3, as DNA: TGTGCCAGCAGTTACTCATGGGACAGCTCCCCCTACGAGCAGTACTTC. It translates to CASSYSWDSSPYEQYF.

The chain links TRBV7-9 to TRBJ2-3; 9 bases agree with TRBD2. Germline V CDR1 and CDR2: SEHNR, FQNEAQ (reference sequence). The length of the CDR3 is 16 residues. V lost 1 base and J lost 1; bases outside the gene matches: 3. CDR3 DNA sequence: TGTGCCAGCAGCTTAGGGGAGCGGGGGGGCACAGATACGCAGTATTTT. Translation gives CASSLGERGGTDTQYF. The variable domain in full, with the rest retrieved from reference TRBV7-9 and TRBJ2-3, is DTGVSQNPRHKITKRGQNVTFRCDPISEHNRLYWYRQTLGQGPEFLTYFQNEAQLEKSRLLSDRFSAERPKGSFSTLEIQRTEQGDSAMYLCASSLGERGGTDTQYFGPGTRLTVL.

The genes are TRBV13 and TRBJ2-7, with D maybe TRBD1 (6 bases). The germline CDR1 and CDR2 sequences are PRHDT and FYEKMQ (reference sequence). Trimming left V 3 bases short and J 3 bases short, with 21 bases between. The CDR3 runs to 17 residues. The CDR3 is CASSLALGASNSYEQYF. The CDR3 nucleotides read TGTGCCAGCAGCTTGGCGTTGGGGGCTTCTAATAGCTACGAGCAGTACTTC.

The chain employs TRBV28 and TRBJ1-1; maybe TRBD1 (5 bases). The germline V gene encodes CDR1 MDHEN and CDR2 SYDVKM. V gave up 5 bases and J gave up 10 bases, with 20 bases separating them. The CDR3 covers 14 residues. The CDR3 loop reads CASSTNWSSRGAFF. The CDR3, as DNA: TGTGCCAGCAGTACCAATTGGTCCTCTAGGGGAGCTTTCTTT.

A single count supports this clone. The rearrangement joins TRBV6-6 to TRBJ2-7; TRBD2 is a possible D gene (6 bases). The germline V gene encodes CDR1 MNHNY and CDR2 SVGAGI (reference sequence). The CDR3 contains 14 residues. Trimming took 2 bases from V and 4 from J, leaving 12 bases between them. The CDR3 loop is CASSYPGRGYEQYF. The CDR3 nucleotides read TGTGCCAGCAGTTACCCCGGGCGGGGATACGAGCAGTACTTC.

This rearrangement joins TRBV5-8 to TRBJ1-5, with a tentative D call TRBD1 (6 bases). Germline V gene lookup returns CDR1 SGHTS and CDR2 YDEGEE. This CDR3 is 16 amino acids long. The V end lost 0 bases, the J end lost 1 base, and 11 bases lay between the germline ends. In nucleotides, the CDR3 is TGTGCCAGCAGCTTGGCGGCAGGGGCAAGCAATCAGCCCCAGCATTTT. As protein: CASSLAAGASNQPQHF.

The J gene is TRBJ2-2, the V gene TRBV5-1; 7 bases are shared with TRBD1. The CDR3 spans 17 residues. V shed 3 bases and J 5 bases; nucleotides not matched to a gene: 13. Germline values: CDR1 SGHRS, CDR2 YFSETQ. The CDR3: CASSYGTDQATTGELFF. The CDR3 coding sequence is TGCGCCAGCAGCTACGGGACAGACCAAGCCACTACCGGGGAGCTGTTTTTT.

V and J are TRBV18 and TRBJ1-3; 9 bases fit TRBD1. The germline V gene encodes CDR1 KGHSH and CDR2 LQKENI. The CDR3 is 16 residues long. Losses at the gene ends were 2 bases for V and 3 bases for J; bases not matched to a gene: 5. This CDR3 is CASSPGGQGLGNTIYF. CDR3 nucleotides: TGTGCCAGCTCACCAGGGGGACAGGGACTTGGAAACACCATATATTTT.

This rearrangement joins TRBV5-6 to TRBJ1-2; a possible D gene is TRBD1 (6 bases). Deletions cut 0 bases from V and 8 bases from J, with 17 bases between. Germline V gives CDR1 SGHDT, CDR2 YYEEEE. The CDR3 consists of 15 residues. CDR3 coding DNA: TGTGCCAGCAGCTTGGCGGCAGGGGCCTTTTCGGGCTACACCTTC. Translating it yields CASSLAAGAFSGYTF.

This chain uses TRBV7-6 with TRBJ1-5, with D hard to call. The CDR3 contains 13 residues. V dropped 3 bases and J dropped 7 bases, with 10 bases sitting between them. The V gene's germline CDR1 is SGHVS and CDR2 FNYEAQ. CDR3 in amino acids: CASSFGTGQPQHF. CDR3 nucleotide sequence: TGTGCCAGCAGCTTCGGTACCGGGCAGCCCCAGCATTTT.

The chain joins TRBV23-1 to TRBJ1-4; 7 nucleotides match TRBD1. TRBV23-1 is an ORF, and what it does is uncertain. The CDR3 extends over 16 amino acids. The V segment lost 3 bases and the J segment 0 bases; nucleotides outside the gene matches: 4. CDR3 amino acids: CASSQPGGPTNEKLFF. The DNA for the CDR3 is TGCGCCAGCAGTCAGCCAGGGGGTCCAACTAATGAAAAACTGTTTTTT.

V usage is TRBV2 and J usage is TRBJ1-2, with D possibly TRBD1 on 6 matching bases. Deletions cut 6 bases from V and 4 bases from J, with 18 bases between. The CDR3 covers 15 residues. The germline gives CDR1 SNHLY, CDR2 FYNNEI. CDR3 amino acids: CASRRTVLGVYGYTF. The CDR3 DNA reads TGTGCCAGCAGGAGGACAGTACTCGGGGTCTATGGCTACACCTTC.

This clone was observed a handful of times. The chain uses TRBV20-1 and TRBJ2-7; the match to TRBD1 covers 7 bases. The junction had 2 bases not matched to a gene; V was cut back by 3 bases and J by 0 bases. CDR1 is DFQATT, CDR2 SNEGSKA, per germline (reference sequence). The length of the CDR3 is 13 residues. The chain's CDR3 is CSASDRVSYEQYF. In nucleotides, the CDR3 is TGCAGTGCTAGTGACAGGGTCTCCTACGAGCAGTACTTC.

Written as DNA, the CDR3 is TGTGCCAGCAGTTGGGGCGGAAGCGGGGGGGCGGGCACAGATACGCAGTATTTT. Protein: CASSWGGSGGAGTDTQYF. The J gene is TRBJ2-3, the V gene TRBV27, with 10 positions matching TRBD2. V gave up 4 bases and J gave up 1 base; unmatched junction bases: 11. Germline V gene sequence: CDR1 MNHEY, CDR2 SMNVEV (reference sequence). This CDR3 has 18 residues.

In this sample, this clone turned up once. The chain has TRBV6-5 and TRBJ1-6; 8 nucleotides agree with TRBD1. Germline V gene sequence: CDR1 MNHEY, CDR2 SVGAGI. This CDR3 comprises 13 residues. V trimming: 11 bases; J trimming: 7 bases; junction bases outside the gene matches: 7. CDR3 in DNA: TGTGCCGGTCACCGGGACAGGAATTCACCCCTCCACTTT. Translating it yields CAGHRDRNSPLHF.

Here the CDR3 reads CASSSGGAGDNSPLHF. CDR3 bases: TGCGCCAGCAGCTCAGGAGGGGCTGGCGATAATTCACCCCTCCACTTT. The chain couples TRBV5-1 to TRBJ1-6; D perhaps matches TRBD1 (5 bases). The CDR3 totals 16 residues. The V gene lost 3 bases and the J gene lost 5 bases, with 15 bases spanning the gap. Germline V CDR1 and CDR2: SGHRS, YFSETQ.

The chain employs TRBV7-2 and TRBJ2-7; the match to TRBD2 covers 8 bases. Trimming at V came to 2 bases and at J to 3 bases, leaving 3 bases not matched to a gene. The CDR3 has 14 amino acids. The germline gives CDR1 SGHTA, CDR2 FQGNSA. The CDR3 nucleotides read TGTGCCAGCAGCTTACGAGCGGGGGACTACGAGCAGTACTTC. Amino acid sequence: CASSLRAGDYEQYF. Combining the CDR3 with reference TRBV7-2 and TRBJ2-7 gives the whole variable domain GAGVSQSPSNKVTEKGKDVELRCDPISGHTALYWYRQSLGQGLEFLIYFQGNSAPDKSGLPSDRFSAERTGGSVSTLTIQRTQQEDSAVYLCASSLRAGDYEQYFGPGTRLTVT.

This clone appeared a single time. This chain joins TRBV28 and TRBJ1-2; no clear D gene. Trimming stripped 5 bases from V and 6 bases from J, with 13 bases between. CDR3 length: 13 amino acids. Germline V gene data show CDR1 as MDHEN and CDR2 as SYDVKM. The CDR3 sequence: CASSPSLADGYTF. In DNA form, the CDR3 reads TGTGCCAGCAGTCCCTCCCTGGCGGATGGCTACACCTTC.

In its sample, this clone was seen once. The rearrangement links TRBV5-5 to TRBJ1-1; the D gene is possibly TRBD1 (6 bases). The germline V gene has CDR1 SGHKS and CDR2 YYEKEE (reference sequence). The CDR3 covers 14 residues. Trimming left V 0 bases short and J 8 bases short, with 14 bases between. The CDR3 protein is CASSLEWGGLEAFF. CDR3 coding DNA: TGTGCCAGCAGCTTGGAGTGGGGGGGCCTGGAAGCTTTCTTT.

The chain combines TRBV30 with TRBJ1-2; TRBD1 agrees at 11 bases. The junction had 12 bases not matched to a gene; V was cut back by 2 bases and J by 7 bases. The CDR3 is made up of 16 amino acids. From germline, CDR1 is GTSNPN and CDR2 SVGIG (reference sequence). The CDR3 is CAWSKLTGTGGLGYTF. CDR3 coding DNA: TGTGCCTGGAGTAAACTCACCGGGACAGGGGGGCTTGGCTACACCTTC.

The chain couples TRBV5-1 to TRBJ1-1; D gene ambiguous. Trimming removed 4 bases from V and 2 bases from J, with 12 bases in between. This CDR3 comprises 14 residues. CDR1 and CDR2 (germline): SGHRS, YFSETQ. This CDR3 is CASSVLGLNTEAFF. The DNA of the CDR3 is TGCGCCAGCAGCGTTCTAGGCCTCAACACTGAAGCTTTCTTT.

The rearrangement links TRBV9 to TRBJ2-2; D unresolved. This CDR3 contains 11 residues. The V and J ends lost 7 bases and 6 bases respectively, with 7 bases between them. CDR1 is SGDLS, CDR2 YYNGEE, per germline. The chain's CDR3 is CASRSSGELFF. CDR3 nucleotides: TGTGCCAGCCGTTCGTCCGGGGAGCTGTTTTTT.

CDR3 sequence: CASSYARGNTEAFF. The CDR3 DNA sequence: TGTGCCAGCAGTTACGCCAGGGGGAACACTGAAGCTTTCTTT. The gene calls are TRBV27 and TRBJ1-1; the D gene is possibly TRBD1 (6 bases). The CDR3 sequence is 14 residues long. The ends were cut back, 4 bases at V and 1 base at J, with 10 bases in the middle. Per germline, CDR1 MNHEY and CDR2 SMNVEV (reference sequence).

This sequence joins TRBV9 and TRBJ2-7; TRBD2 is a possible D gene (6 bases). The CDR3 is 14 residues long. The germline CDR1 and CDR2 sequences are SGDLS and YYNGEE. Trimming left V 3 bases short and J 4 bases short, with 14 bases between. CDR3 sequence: CASSGGGAGYEQYF. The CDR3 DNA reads TGTGCCAGCAGCGGAGGAGGGGCCGGTTACGAGCAGTACTTC.

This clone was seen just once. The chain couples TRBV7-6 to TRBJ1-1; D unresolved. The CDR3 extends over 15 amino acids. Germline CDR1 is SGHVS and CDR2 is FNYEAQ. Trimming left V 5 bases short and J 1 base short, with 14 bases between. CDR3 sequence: CASSPGWAGNTEAFF. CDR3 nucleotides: TGTGCCAGCAGCCCGGGGTGGGCCGGGAACACTGAAGCTTTCTTT. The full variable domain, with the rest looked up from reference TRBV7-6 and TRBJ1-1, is GAGVSQSPRYKVTKRGQDVALRCDPISGHVSLYWYRQALGQGPEFLTYFNYEAQQDKSGLPNDRFSAERPEGSISTLTIQRTEQRDSAMYRCASSPGWAGNTEAFFGQGTRLTVV.

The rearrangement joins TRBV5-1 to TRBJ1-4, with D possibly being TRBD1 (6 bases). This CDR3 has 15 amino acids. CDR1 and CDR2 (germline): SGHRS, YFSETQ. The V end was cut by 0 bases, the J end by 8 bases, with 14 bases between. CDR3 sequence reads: CASSLGGHGEEKLFF. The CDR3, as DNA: TGCGCCAGCAGCTTGGGGGGGCACGGGGAAGAAAAACTGTTTTTT.